This TCR beta chain appears in the sequencing data of a study of beta chain features in type 1 diabetes. Study context: Healthy donors resembled patients in age, gender and cell yields.

A few counts support this clone. Its antigen is still unknown. As every portion of the isolated RNA was reverse transcribed, the sequencing read expressed TCRB transcripts. Reads from naive, central memory and regulatory T cell samples averaged around 3.7 million. Here immunoSEQ multiplex PCR was the method, and the copy in TCRdb shows in-frame clones only, minus some. The sample yields some 150,000 clones, about 10% seen once. The germline gives CDR1 LGHNA, CDR2 YNFKEQ. Trimming took 4 bases from V and 11 from J; bases not matched to a gene: 13. The CDR3 runs to 15 residues. Study results and caveats: Compared to healthy donors, patients appeared to have naive, central memory and Treg TCRB repertoires that were more alike. TCRB rearrangement may or may not be influenced by HLA type; here this remained unresolved.

The source is a man younger than 30 in good health. The chain links TRBV4-2 to TRBJ2-1, with TRBD2 matching over 8 bases. The sequenced sample was naive CD4+ T cells from blood. CDR3 loop: CASSPGGGVRNKQFF. The CDR3 DNA reads as TGTGCCAGCAGCCCCGGGGGGGGTGTCAGGAATAAGCAGTTCTTC.